One sample yielded the 12 T cell receptor beta chains listed below, sequenced in a study of T-cell reconstitution after alpha-beta-depleted transplantation in children (dated by TCRdb to the mid-2010s). The protocol used for the library was PCR. Sequencing took place on an Illumina HiSeq 2500. TCR libraries were prepared with molecular barcoding, using unique molecular identifiers to normalize TCRbeta repertoire quantification. Clones were called with MiXCR by TCRdb after fastp trimmed the public reads at Q25, and only in-frame beta chains were retained. A single entry per CDR3 protein holds the most common genes and DNA from its merged rows. The sample table records some 340,000 distinct CDR3 sequences; about a tenth of these occur just once. The ten largest clonotypes hold less than 2.5% of the sample. The sample in question was PBMCs from the stem cell graft donor, obtained from the stem cell graft. The receptors derive from a human donor who donated a stem cell graft to a child with acute lymphoblastic leukemia.

In its sample, this clonotype was seen a few times. The chain uses TRBV6-4 and TRBJ2-1; 13 nucleotides match TRBD2. The junction had 15 bases not matched to a gene; V was cut back by 5 bases and J by 8 bases. The germline gives CDR1 MRHNA, CDR2 SNTAGT. The CDR3 sequence is 18 residues long. The CDR3 here is CASSWDGRTSGSWDEQFF. In nucleotides, the CDR3 is TGTGCCAGCAGTTGGGACGGTCGGACTAGCGGGAGTTGGGATGAGCAGTTCTTC.

This clonotype came up many times. This chain uses TRBV19 with TRBJ2-7; TRBD1 aligns across 10 bases. There are 13 residues in the CDR3. Trimming at V came to 9 bases and at J to 3 bases, leaving 5 bases not matched to a gene. CDR1 and CDR2 from the germline V gene are LNHDA and SQIVND (reference sequence). The CDR3 spells CASSWTGGYEQYF. The CDR3, as DNA: TGTGCCAGCAGTTGGACAGGGGGCTACGAGCAGTACTTC. The full variable domain, rest sourced from reference TRBV19 and TRBJ2-7, is DGGITQSPKYLFRKEGQNVTLSCEQNLNHDAMYWYRQDPGQGLRLIYYSQIVNDFQKGDIAEGYSVSREKKESFPLTVTSAQKNPTAFYLCASSWTGGYEQYFGPGTRLTVT.

There are a few counts of this clonotype. The chain links TRBV5-1 to TRBJ2-1, with a tentative D call TRBD2 (5 bases). Germline values: CDR1 SGHRS, CDR2 YFSETQ. Trimming cost V 3 bases and J 10 bases, with 14 bases left between them. The CDR3 runs to 13 residues. CDR3 coding DNA: TGCGCCAGCAGCTCCCCGGGTAGGGAGGAGCAGTTCTTC. It specifies CASSSPGREEQFF.

This clonotype was detected ten times or more. This chain joins TRBV20-1 and TRBJ2-1; 7 bases align to TRBD1. The CDR3 contains 15 residues. V shed 5 bases and J 0 bases; nucleotides not matched to a gene: 7. CDR1 and CDR2 (germline): DFQATT, SNEGSKA (reference sequence). The CDR3 protein is CSAADRRSSYNEQFF. CDR3 coding DNA: TGCAGTGCTGCGGACAGGAGGAGCTCCTACAATGAGCAGTTCTTC.

V is TRBV9 and J is TRBJ1-5; D unresolved. Between the trimmed V and J ends, which lost 3 bases and 3 bases, there was a span of 10 bases. Germline V gene data show CDR1 as SGDLS and CDR2 as YYNGEE. The CDR3 extends over 14 amino acids. CDR3 bases: TGTGCCAGCAGCGATCGGGGATCCAATCAGCCCCAGCATTTT. Protein product: CASSDRGSNQPQHF.

This clonotype occurred many times. The J gene is TRBJ2-3, the V gene TRBV9; D is possibly TRBD2 (6 bases). The CDR3 runs 16 residues. The V end was cut by 3 bases, the J end by 2 bases, with 16 bases between. Germline V CDR1 and CDR2: SGDLS, YYNGEE. The CDR3 DNA sequence: TGTGCCAGCAGCGAGCAACCGGGACTTTACACAGATACGCAGTATTTT. The encoded protein is CASSEQPGLYTDTQYF.

This clonotype was seen only a few times. V gene TRBV7-6 combines with J gene TRBJ2-3; 8 nucleotides match TRBD2. This CDR3 has 17 residues. Germline trimming cut 2 bases from V and 1 base from J; bases unmatched to any gene: 8. CDR1 and CDR2 from the germline V gene are SGHVS and FNYEAQ. This CDR3 is CASSLSPGGEGTDTQYF. The CDR3 nucleotides read TGTGCCAGCAGCTTAAGCCCCGGGGGGGAGGGCACAGATACGCAGTATTTT.

This clonotype was detected ten times or more. This chain links TRBV15 with TRBJ2-3; TRBD2 matches at 9 bases. This CDR3 is built from 17 residues. The J segment lost 0 bases and the V segment lost 1 base, leaving 5 bases of the junction unmatched. CDR1 and CDR2 from the germline V gene are LNHNV and YYDKDF (reference sequence). In DNA form, the CDR3 reads TGTGCCACCAGCAGAGTACTAGCGGGTTCTAGCACAGATACGCAGTATTTT. Residues: CATSRVLAGSSTDTQYF.

This clonotype turned up a few times. The chain joins TRBV28 to TRBJ1-3; possibly TRBD1 for D (6 bases). Germline V gene sequence: CDR1 MDHEN, CDR2 SYDVKM. Trimming pared 6 bases from V and 1 base from J, leaving 13 bases between. There are 15 residues in the CDR3. CDR3 coding DNA: TGTGCCAGCAGGTCTAGACAGGCATCTGGAAACACCATATATTTT. It is translated as CASRSRQASGNTIYF. Combining the CDR3 with reference TRBV28 and TRBJ1-3 gives the whole variable domain DVKVTQSSRYLVKRTGEKVFLECVQDMDHENMFWYRQDPGLGLRLIYFSYDVKMKEKGDIPEGYSVSREKKERFSLILESASTNQTSMYLCASRSRQASGNTIYFGEGSWLTVV.

This rearrangement joins TRBV7-3 to TRBJ2-2; D perhaps matches TRBD2 (5 bases). V lost 4 bases, J lost 6 bases, and 12 bases lay in between. CDR1 and CDR2 (germline): SGHTA, FQGTGA. CDR3 length: 14 residues. The CDR3: CASSYNAGPGELFF. DNA of the CDR3: TGTGCCAGCAGCTATAACGCGGGCCCCGGGGAGCTGTTTTTT.

The chain uses TRBV4-2 and TRBJ2-7; TRBD1 agrees at 7 bases. Germline-derived CDR1 and CDR2 are LGHNA and YNFKEQ. The ends lost 1 base at V and 2 bases at J; junction bases unmatched: 23. The CDR3 has 21 amino acids. CDR3 sequence reads: CASSQGFGVRQGLFRAYEQYF. The CDR3, as DNA: TGTGCCAGCAGCCAAGGATTCGGTGTGAGACAGGGTTTGTTCCGTGCCTACGAGCAGTACTTC.

This clonotype was recorded many times. The CDR3 sequence: CSARRPGLAGNYQNYEQYF. CDR3 DNA sequence: TGCAGTGCTAGACGACCCGGGCTAGCGGGAAACTATCAAAACTACGAGCAGTACTTC. The chain uses TRBV20-1 and TRBJ2-7; TRBD2 agrees at 9 bases. The CDR3 is 19 amino acids. From germline, CDR1 is DFQATT and CDR2 SNEGSKA (reference sequence). V shed 2 bases, J shed 3 bases, and the junction held 20 bases outside the gene matches.